This T cell receptor (beta chain) derives from a study of shared clonotypes between healthy human individuals. CDR3 length equals 15 residues. Germline V gives CDR1 MNHEY, CDR2 SMNVEV (reference sequence). Trimming pared 3 bases from V and 4 bases from J, leaving 15 bases between. Each subset's genomic DNA was shared equally among a number of immunoSEQ plates. Each PCR replicate from the sorted subsets contained 200 to 250 ng DNA, which is about 30,000 T cell genomes. Clones were sequenced by immunoSEQ multiplex PCR, and TCRdb holds only the in-frame ones, with some missing. The data show fewer than 2.5 million clones, 93% seen once.

The chain recombines TRBV27 with TRBJ1-2, with D possibly TRBD1 on 5 matching bases. The sequenced sample consisted of naive CD4+ T cells from PBMCs. The subset: CD45RA+ positively selected. The clonotype comes from a man aged 18 to 29 in good health. Some clones in this sample may be carry-over from other donors' samples. DNA of the CDR3: TGTGCCAGCAGTTTCTCGGACACCGGGGGCTATGGCTACACCTTC. It is translated as CASSFSDTGGYGYTF.